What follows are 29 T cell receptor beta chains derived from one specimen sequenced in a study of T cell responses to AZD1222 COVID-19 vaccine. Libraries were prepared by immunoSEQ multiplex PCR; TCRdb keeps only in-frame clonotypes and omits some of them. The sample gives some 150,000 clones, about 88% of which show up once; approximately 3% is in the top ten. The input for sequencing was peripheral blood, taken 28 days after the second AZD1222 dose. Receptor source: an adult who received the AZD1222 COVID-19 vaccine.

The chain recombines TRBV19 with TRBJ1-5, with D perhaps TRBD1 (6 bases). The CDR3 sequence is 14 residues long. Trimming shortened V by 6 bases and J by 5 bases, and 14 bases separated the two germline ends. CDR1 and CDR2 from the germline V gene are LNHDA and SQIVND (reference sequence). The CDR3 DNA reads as TGTGCCAGTAGGCCGTACAGGGAGGATCAGCCCCAGCATTTT. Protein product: CASRPYREDQPQHF.

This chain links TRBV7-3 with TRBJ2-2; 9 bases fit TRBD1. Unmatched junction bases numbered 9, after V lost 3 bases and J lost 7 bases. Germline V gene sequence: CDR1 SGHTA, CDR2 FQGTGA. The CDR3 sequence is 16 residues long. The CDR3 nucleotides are TGTGCCAGCAGCTTGATGGGACAGGGTTCAATCGGGGAGCTGTTTTTT. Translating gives CASSLMGQGSIGELFF.

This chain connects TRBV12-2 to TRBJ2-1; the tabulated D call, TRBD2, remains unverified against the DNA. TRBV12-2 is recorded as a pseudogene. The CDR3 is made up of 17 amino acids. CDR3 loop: CASRLPPPAGLRNEQFF. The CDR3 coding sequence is TGTGCAAGTCGCCTACCGCCCCCAGCGGGGCTTAGAAATGAGCAGTTCTTC.

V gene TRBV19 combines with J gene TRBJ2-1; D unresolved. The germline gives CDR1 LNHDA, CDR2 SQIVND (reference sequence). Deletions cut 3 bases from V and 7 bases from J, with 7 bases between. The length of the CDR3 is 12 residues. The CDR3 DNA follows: TGTGCCAGTAGTATTCATCGGAATGAGCAGTTCTTC. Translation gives CASSIHRNEQFF.

This chain's CDR3 is CASSQNRDNPEAFF. DNA of the CDR3: TGTGCCAGCTCACAAAATCGAGATAACCCTGAAGCTTTCTTT. The gene calls are TRBV18 and TRBJ1-1; D not certain. Germline CDR1 KGHSH, CDR2 LQKENI. The CDR3 consists of 14 residues. V lost 4 bases and J lost 6, with 15 bases in between.

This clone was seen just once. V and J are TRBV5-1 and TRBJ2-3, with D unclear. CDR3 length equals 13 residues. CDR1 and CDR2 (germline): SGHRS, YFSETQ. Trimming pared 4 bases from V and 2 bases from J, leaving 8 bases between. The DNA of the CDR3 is TGCGCCAGCAGCACTGGCTCCACAGATACGCAGTATTTT. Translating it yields CASSTGSTDTQYF.

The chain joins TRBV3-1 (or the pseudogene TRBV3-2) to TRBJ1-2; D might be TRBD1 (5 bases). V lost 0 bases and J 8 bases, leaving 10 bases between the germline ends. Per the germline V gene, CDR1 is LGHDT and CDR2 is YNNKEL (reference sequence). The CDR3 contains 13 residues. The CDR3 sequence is CASSQEGGAGYTF. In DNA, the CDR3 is TGTGCCAGCAGCCAAGAAGGAGGGGCGGGCTACACCTTC.

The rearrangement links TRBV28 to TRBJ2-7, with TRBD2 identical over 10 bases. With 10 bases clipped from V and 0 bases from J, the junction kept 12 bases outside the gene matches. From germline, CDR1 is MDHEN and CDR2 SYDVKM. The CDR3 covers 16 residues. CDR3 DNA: TGTGCCACCAAACTAGCGGCTAGCGGGAGCTCCTACGAGCAGTACTTC. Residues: CATKLAASGSSYEQYF.

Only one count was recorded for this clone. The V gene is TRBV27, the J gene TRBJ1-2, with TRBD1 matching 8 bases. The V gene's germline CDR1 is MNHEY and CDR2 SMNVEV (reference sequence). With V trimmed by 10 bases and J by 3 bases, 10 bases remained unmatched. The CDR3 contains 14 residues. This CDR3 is CATSPQGAYYGYTF. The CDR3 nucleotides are TGTGCCACCTCCCCGCAGGGGGCGTACTATGGCTACACCTTC.

The CDR3 nucleotides are TGTGCCTGGAGGGACATTTACGAGCAGTACTTC. Protein product: CAWRDIYEQYF. The J gene is TRBJ2-7, the V gene TRBV30; a possible D gene is TRBD1 (5 bases). The V and J ends lost 3 bases and 4 bases respectively, with 7 bases between them. Per germline, CDR1 GTSNPN and CDR2 SVGIG (reference sequence). CDR3 length: 11 residues.

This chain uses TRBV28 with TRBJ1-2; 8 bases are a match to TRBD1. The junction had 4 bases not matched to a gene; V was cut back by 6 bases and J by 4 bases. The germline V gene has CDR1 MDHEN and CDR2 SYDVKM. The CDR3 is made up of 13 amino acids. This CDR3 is CASSVDRVYGYTF. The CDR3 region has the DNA TGTGCCAGCAGCGTGGACAGGGTCTATGGCTACACCTTC.

Written as DNA, the CDR3 is TGTGCCAGTTCAAACCCGGGGAACGGTGAAAAACTGTTTTTT. Its protein is CASSNPGNGEKLFF. The V gene is TRBV18, the J gene TRBJ1-4; D is undetermined. This CDR3 spans 14 amino acids. Trimming shortened V by 9 bases and J by 7 bases, and 18 bases separated the two germline ends. Germline-derived CDR1 and CDR2 are KGHSH and LQKENI.

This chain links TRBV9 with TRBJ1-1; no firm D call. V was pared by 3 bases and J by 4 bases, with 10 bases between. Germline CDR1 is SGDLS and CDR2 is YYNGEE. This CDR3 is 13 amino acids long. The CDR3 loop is CASSGGSGTEAFF. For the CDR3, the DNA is TGTGCCAGCAGCGGAGGATCGGGCACTGAAGCTTTCTTT.

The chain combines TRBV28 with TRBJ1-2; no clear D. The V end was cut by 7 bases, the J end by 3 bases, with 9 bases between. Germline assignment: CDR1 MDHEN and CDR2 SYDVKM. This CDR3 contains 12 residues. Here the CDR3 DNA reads TGTGCCAGCATCTCGGTGGACTATGGCTACACCTTC. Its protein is CASISVDYGYTF.

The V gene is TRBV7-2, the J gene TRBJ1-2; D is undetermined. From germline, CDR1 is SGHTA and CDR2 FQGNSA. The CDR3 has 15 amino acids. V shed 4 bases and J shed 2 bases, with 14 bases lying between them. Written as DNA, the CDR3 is TGTGCCAGCAGCTCCCGATGGGTCCGGAACTATGGCTACACCTTC. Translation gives CASSSRWVRNYGYTF.

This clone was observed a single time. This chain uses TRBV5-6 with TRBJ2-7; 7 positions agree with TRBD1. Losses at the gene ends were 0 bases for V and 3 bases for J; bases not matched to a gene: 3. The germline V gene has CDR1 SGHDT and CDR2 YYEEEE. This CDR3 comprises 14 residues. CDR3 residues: CASSLGQGRYEQYF. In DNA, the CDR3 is TGTGCCAGCAGCTTGGGACAGGGCCGCTACGAGCAGTACTTC.

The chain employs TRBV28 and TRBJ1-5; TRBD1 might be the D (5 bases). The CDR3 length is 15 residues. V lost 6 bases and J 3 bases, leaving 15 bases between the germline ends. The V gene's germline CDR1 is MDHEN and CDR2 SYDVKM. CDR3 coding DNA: TGTGCCAGCAGCCATAGGGACGGGGTCAATCAGCCCCAGCATTTT. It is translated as CASSHRDGVNQPQHF.

The CDR3 loop reads CATGDSSTDTQYF. CDR3 coding DNA: TGTGCCACGGGGGACAGTTCCACAGATACGCAGTATTTT. The chain links TRBV24-1 to TRBJ2-3; 7 bases agree with TRBD1. Germline loops: CDR1 KGHDR, CDR2 SFDVKD. After removal of 10 bases from V and 2 bases from J, the junction contained 5 bases not matched to a gene. The CDR3 totals 13 residues.

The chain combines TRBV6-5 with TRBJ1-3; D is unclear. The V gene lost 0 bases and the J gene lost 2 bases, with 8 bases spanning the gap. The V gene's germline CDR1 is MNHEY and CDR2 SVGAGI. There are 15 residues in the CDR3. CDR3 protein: CASSYSGNTGNTIYF. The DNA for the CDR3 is TGTGCCAGCAGTTACTCCGGGAATACTGGAAACACCATATATTTT.

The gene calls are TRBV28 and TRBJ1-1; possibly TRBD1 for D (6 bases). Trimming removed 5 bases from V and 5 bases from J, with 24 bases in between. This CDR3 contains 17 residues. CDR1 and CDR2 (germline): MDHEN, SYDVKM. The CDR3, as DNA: TGTGCCAGCAGTCTGGGTACCCCCGGACAGTCAGGAACTGAAGCTTTCTTT. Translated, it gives CASSLGTPGQSGTEAFF.

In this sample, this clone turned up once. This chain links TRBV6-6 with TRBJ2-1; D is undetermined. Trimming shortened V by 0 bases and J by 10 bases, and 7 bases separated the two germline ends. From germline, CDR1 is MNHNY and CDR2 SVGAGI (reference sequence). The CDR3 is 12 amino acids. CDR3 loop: CASSYSPNEQFF. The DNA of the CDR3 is TGTGCCAGCAGTTACTCTCCTAACGAGCAGTTCTTC.

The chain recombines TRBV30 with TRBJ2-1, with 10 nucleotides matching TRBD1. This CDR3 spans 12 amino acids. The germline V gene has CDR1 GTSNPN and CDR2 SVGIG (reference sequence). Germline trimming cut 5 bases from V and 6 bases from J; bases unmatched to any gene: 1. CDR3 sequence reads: CAWGQGGNEQFF. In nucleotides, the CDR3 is TGTGCCTGGGGACAGGGGGGCAATGAGCAGTTCTTC.

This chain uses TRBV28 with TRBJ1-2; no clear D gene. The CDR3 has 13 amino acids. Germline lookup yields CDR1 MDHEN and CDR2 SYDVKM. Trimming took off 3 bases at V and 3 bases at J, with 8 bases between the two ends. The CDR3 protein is CASSLSSDYGYTF. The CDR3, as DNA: TGTGCCAGCAGTTTGAGCAGCGACTATGGCTACACCTTC.

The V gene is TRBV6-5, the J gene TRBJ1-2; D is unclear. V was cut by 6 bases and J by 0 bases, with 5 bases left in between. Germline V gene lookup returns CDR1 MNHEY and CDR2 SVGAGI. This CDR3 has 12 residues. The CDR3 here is CASSQTNYGYTF. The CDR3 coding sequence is TGTGCCAGCAGCCAGACTAACTATGGCTACACCTTC.

CDR3 protein: CASSRGAYPAGEQFF. The CDR3 DNA reads as TGTGCCAGCTCGAGGGGCGCTTACCCCGCGGGTGAGCAGTTCTTC. The chain couples TRBV18 to TRBJ2-1, with D perhaps given as TRBD1 or TRBD2 (5 bases each). Germline V gene lookup returns CDR1 KGHSH and CDR2 LQKENI. Trimming removed 6 bases at V and 9 bases at J, with 21 bases between. There are 15 residues in the CDR3.

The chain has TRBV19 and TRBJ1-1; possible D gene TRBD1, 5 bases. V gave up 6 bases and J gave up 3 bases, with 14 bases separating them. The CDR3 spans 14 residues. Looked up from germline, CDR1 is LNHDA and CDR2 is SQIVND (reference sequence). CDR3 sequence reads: CASRPLGRDTEAFF. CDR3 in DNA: TGTGCCAGTAGACCCTTGGGACGGGACACTGAAGCTTTCTTT.

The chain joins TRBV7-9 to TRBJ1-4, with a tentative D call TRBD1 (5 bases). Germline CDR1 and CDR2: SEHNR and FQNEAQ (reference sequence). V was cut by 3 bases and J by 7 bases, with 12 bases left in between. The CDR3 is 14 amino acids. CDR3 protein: CASSLRGLSEKLFF. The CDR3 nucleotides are TGTGCCAGCAGCTTGCGGGGGTTGAGTGAAAAACTGTTTTTT.

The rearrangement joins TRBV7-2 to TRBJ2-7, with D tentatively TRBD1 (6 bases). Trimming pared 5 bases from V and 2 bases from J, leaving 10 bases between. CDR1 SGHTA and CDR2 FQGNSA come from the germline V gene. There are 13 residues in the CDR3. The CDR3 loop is CASSLTGAYEQYF. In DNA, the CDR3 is TGTGCCAGCAGCCTGACAGGAGCCTACGAGCAGTACTTC.

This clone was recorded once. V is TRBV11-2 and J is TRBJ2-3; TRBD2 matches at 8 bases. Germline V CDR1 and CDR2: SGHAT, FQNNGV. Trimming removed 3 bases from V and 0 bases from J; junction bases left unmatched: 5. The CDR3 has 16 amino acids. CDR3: CASSFGGGSSTDTQYF. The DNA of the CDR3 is TGTGCCAGCAGCTTCGGCGGGGGGTCTAGCACAGATACGCAGTATTTT.